The table lists the clone carrying this T cell receptor (beta chain) with many counts. The data originate from a study of T cells in Graves' hyperthyroidism and ophthalmopathy. Study-level background: The blood sample was taken at first diagnosis, before treatment began.

TCR beta CDR3 regions were amplified from RNA transcripts. First-round RT-PCR of the TCR CDR3 relied on the HTBI primer set. TCRdb redid the calling of the multiplex PCR reads with MiXCR, one entry per CDR3 protein. The sample has 330,000 or so distinct CDR3 sequences, 15% to 20% seen once. V shed 6 bases, J shed 6 bases, and the junction held 7 bases outside the gene matches. Looked up from germline, CDR1 is SNHLY and CDR2 is FYNNEI. This CDR3 is 14 amino acids long. Sequencing was performed on blood. This TCR was sampled from a woman between 40 and 50 years old with Graves' ophthalmopathy. The chain is built from TRBV2 and TRBJ1-2; 10 bases agree with TRBD1. CDR3 bases: TGTGCCAGCAGCCCGGGACAGGGGTACGATGGCTACACCTTC. Translated: CASSPGQGYDGYTF. Looking up the rest from reference TRBV2 and TRBJ1-2 gives the full variable domain: EPEVTQTPSHQVTQMGQEVILRCVPISNHLYFYWYRQILGQKVEFLVSFYNNEISEKSEIFDDQFSVERPDGSNFTLKIRSTKLEDSAMYFCASSPGQGYDGYTFGSGTRLTVV.